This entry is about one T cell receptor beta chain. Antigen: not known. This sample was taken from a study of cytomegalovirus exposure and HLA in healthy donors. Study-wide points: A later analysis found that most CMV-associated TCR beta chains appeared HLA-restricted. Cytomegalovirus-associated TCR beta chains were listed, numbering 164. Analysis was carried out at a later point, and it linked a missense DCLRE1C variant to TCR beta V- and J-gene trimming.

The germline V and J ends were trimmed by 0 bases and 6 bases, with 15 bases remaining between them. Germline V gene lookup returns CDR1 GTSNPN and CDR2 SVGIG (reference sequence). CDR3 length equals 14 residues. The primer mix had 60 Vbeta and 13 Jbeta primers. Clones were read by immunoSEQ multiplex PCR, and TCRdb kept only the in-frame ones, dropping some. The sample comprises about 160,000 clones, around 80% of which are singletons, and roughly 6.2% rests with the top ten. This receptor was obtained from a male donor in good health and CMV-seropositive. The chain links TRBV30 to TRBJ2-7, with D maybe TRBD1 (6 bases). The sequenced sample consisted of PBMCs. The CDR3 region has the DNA TGTGCCTGGAGTGTACTGCCGGGACAAGGCGAGCAGTACTTC. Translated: CAWSVLPGQGEQYF. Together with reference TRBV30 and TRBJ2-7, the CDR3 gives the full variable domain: SQTIHQWPATLVQPVGSPLSLECTVEGTSNPNLYWYRQAAGRGLQLLFYSVGIGQISSEVPQNLSASRPQDRQFILSSKKLLLSDSGFYLCAWSVLPGQGEQYFGPGTRLTVT.